Here is one T cell receptor beta chain with its context. This sample was taken from a study of blood T cell repertoires in COVID-19. The wider study: There were acute and convalescent COVID-19 samples, and they came from the United States, Italy and Spain.

Original processing methods: Using reference gene primer amplification, nucleated cell counts were estimated. The table came from immunoSEQ multiplex PCR; TCRdb's copy has only in-frame clones and leaves some out. The DNA gave D and trimming, while V, J and clone size come from that table. There are hundreds of thousands of clones in the sample; about nine tenths occur only once, and 7.3% lies in the top ten. The CDR3 runs 14 residues. The ends lost 5 bases at V and 4 bases at J; junction bases unmatched: 4. Germline CDR1 SGHAT, CDR2 FQNNGV. Enrolment of Seattle patients took place during active infection, and they were followed longitudinally.

Material for sequencing was peripheral blood. The chain recombines TRBV11-2 with TRBJ2-5, with 10 bases aligning to TRBD2. This clonotype was sampled from a woman in her 70s with COVID-19, enrolled during active disease. The CDR3 protein is CASSQSGGGETQYF. The CDR3 DNA sequence: TGTGCCAGCAGCCAAAGCGGGGGGGGAGAGACCCAGTACTTC.